This T cell receptor (beta chain) was sequenced in a study of T cell repertoires in cytomegalovirus infection. Whole-study context: Recently identified HLA-C-restricted CMV epitopes were among the peptides used. Matching HLA type and CMV infection were both indicated by public TCR beta signatures.

With V trimmed by 4 bases and J by 4 bases, 4 bases remained unmatched. Germline lookup yields CDR1 MNHNS and CDR2 SASEGT. The CDR3 spans 15 residues. From the reads, TCRdb called clonotypes with MiXCR, one entry per CDR3 protein. The table has 700,000 to 950,000 distinct CDR3 sequences, 30% to 35% seen once. This clonotype has only a few counts. The antigen is not known. The sample was cultured CD8+ T cells from PBMCs, taken from culture after CMV antigen stimulation. This sequence joins TRBV6-1 and TRBJ2-3, with 11 bases lining up with TRBD2. The source of this sequence is a human donor in good health (CMV status not recorded). Some clones in this sample may be carry-over from other donors' samples. Written as DNA, the CDR3 is TGTGCCAGCAGTGGATCGGGACTAGCGGCAGATACGCAGTATTTT. Translation: CASSGSGLAADTQYF.